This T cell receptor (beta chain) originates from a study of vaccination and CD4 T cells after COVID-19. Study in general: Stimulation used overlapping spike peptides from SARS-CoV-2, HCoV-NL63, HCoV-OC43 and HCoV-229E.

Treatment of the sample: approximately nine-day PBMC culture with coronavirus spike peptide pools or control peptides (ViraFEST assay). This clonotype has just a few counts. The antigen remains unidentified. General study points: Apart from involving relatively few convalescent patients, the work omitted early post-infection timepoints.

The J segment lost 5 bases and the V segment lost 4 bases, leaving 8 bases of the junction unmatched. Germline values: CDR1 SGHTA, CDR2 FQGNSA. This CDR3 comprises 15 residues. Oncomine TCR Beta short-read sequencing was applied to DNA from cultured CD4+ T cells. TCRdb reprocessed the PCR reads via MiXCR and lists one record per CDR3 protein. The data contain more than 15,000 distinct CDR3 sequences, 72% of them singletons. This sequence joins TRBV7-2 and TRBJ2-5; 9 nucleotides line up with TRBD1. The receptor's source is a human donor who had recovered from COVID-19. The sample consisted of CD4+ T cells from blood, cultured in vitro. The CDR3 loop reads CASSSSQGARETQYF. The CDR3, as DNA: TGTGCCAGCAGCTCCTCACAGGGGGCGAGGGAGACCCAGTACTTC.